This T cell receptor (beta chain) was sequenced for a study of shared clonotypes between healthy human individuals. Per germline, CDR1 MGHRA and CDR2 YSYEKL. Trimming removed 1 base from V and 2 bases from J; junction bases left unmatched: 1. This CDR3 is built from 15 residues. Comment on this clone: Antigen unknown.

Using immunoSEQ multiplex PCR, the repertoire was profiled, and TCRdb retains in-frame clones only, with some absent. The data show approximately 1.5 million clones, about 98.5% seen once. The study, taken as a whole, reports: Only a few donors were included, so the genetic and exposure-history diversity represented was limited.

The sequence was collected from a man younger than 45 in good health. The sequencing input was naive CD4+ T cells sorted from blood. Subset meaning: CD45RA+ positively selected. The rearrangement links TRBV4-1 to TRBJ2-3; 9 positions match TRBD2. The CDR3 spells CASSQGTSVTDTQYF. CDR3 DNA: TGCGCCAGCAGCCAAGGGACTAGCGTCACAGATACGCAGTATTTT.